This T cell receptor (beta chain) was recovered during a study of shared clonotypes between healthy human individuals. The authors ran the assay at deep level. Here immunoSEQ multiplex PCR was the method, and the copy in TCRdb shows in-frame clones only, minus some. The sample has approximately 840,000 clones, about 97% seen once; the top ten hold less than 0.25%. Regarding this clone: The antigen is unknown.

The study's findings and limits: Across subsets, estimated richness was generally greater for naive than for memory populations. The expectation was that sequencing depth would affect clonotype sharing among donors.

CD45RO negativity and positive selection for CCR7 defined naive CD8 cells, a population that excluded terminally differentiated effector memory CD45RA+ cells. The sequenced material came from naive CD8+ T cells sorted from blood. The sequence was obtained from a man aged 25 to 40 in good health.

The CDR3 coding sequence is TGTGCCAGCAGTCCTGGGACTAGCGTTAGGAATGAGCAGTTCTTC. Amino acids: CASSPGTSVRNEQFF. J is TRBJ2-1 and V is TRBV28, with 10 bases that match TRBD2. The CDR3 consists of 15 residues. Unmatched junction bases numbered 8, after V lost 5 bases and J lost 7 bases. CDR1 and CDR2 (germline): MDHEN, SYDVKM.